This T cell receptor beta chain was sequenced in a study of blood T cell repertoires in COVID-19 (dated by TCRdb to about 2020). Background for the entire study: Samples from collaborators originated in the United States, Italy and Spain and spanned both the acute and convalescent phases of COVID-19. HLA class I and class II types, where available, came from metadata supplied by the sample provider rather than from assay-based typing. Subjects who had been exposed to COVID-19, were actively infected with it, or had recovered from it provided the deeply sampled blood TCRbeta repertoires that made up the dataset. The prospective study material was composed of cDNA or gDNA derived from T cells, B-cell-depleted T cells, or PBMCs. The repertoires were made available in a free public database intended to serve as a resource for research on the immune response to SARS-CoV-2. A de-identified subject ID, COVID-19 status, age in years and sex were almost always included in the sample metadata. The samples were drawn from two sources: the first 160 participants of the ongoing ImmuneRACE study, and 1,000 to 1,500 subjects contributed by 6 global collaborators.

In the prospective study, participants were roughly 18 to 100 years old, resided in 24 geographic areas of the United States, and were enrolled through a virtual design. In the prospective study, participants were assigned to cohorts based on the clinical history participants reported in a screening survey and a study questionnaire. ImmuneRACE Cohort 3 recovered participants were defined by two consecutive negative NP/OP PCR tests, healthcare professional clearance, or symptom resolution. In the prospective study, mobile phlebotomists collected whole blood, serum and a nasopharyngeal or oropharyngeal swab from each participant. Prospective study participants could optionally give additional blood draws and questionnaires over a roughly two-month period. Before DNA extraction, blood samples from the prospective study were shipped at room temperature or frozen. The immunoSEQ Assay, a bias-controlled multiplex PCR, was used to amplify TCRbeta CDR3 regions from genomic DNA. The paper's data handling went like this. The number of nucleated cells in each sample was estimated by amplification of reference gene primers within the assay. To quantify the absolute abundance of each unique TCRbeta CDR3 rearrangement, sequence reads were collapsed and filtered. For each sample, productive Simpson clonality was calculated by taking the square root of Simpson's diversity index across productive rearrangements. TCRdb limited this immuneACCESS table to in-frame rearrangements with V and J called. A share of clones is missing; checked studies link under half to unresolved V genes, and the rest is unexplained. V and J calls and clone size follow that table, whereas D and trimming were derived from the DNA. Counted in this sample were 150,000 to 200,000 clones; approximately 80% of them appeared once. Roughly 13% of the sample lies in the top ten.

As for this clone: Its target antigen remains unknown. No base-level quality is on record; no much larger clone is a single base apart.

General study outcomes and caveats: Clinical and demographic metadata were provided uncurated, with the amount varying by source and participant.

The CDR3 holds 18 amino acids from the cysteine to the phenylalanine. Just the 54-base CDR3 DNA is kept, in frame starting at base 1. From the germline V gene, CDR1 is SGHVS and CDR2 is FQNEAQ. The germline V end is reduced by 1 base and the J end by 10 bases; junction bases left unmatched: 21. The chain couples TRBV7-8 to TRBJ1-1; TRBD1 matches 7 bases in the middle. The sequence came from a woman aged 60 to 75 who had recovered from COVID-19. Sequences were obtained from PBMCs or T cells enriched from blood (not recorded which). For the CDR3, the sequence is CASSLVGQRKGAQSGAFF. The sequenced DNA is TGTGCCAGCAGCTTAGTGGGACAAAGGAAGGGGGCGCAAAGTGGAGCTTTCTTT.